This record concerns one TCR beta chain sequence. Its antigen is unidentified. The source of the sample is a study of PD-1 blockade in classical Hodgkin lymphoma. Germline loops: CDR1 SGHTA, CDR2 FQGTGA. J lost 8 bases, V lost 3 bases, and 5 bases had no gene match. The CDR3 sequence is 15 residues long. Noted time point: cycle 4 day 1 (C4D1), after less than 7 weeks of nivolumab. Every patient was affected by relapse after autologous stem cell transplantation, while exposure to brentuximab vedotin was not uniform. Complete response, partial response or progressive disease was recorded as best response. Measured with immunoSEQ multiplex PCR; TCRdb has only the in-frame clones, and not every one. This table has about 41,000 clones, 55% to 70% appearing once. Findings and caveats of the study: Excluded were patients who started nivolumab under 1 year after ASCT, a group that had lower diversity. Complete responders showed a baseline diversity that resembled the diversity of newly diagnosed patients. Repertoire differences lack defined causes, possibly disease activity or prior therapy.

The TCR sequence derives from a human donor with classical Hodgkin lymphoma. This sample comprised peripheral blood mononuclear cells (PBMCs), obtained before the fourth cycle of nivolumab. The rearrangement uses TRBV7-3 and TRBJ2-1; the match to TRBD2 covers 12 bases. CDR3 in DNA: TGTGCCAGCAGCTTGGCCCTAGCGGGGGGGCATGAGCAGTTCTTC. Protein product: CASSLALAGGHEQFF.